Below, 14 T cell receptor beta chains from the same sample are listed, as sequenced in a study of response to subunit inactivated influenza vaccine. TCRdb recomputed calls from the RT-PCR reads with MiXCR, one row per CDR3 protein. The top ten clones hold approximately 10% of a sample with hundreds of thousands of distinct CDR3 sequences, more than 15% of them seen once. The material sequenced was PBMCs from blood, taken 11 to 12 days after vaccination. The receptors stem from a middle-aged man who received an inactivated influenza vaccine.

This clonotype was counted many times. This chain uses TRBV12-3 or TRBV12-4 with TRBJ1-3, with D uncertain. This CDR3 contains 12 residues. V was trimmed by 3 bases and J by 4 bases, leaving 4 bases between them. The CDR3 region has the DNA TGTGCCAGCAGTTTGCAGGGAAACACCATATATTTT. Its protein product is CASSLQGNTIYF.

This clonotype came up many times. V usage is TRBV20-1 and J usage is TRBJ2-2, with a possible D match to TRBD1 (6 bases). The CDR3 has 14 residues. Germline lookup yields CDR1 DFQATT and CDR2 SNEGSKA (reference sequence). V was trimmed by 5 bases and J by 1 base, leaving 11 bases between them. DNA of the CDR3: TGCAGTGCTCAGGACAGCGAGAACACCGGGGAGCTGTTTTTT. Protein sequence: CSAQDSENTGELFF.

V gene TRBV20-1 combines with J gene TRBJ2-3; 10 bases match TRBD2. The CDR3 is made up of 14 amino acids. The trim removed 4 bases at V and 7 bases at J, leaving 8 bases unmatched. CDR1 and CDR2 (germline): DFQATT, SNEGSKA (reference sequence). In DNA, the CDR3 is TGCAGTGCTAAGGGCCTAGCGGGAGCCCATACGCAGTATTTT. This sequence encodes CSAKGLAGAHTQYF.

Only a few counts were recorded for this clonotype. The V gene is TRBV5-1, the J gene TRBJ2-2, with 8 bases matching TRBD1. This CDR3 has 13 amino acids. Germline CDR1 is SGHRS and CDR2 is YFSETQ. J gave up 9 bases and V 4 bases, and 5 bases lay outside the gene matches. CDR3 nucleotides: TGCGCCAGCAGCCCGCAGGGGGCCTGGGAGCTGTTTTTT. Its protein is CASSPQGAWELFF. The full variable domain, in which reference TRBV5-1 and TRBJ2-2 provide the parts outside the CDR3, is KAGVTQTPRYLIKTRGQQVTLSCSPISGHRSVSWYQQTPGQGLQFLFEYFSETQRNKGNFPGRFSGRQFSNSRSEMNVSTLELGDSALYLCASSPQGAWELFFGEGSRLTVL.

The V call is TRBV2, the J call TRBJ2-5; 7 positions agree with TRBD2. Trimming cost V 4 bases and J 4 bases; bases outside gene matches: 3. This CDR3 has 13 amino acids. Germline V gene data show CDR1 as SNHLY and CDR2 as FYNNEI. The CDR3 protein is CASSASGVETQYF. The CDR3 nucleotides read TGTGCCAGCAGTGCTAGCGGAGTAGAGACCCAGTACTTC.

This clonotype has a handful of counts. The CDR3 DNA follows: TGTGCCAGCAGTTTAGTTAGCGGGGCCACCAATGAGCAGTTCTTC. Its translation is CASSLVSGATNEQFF. The chain employs TRBV12-3 or TRBV12-4 and TRBJ2-1; TRBD2 agrees at 8 bases. The CDR3 is made up of 15 amino acids. J lost 6 bases, V lost 1 base, and 5 bases had no gene match.

The CDR3 DNA reads TGTGCCAGCTCACTAACGGGCCGAGGGGGCAATCAGCCCCAGCATTTT. Translated, it gives CASSLTGRGGNQPQHF. The chain joins TRBV18 to TRBJ1-5; TRBD1 is a possible D gene (5 bases). The V end lost 4 bases, the J end lost 2 bases, and 15 bases lay between the germline ends. Germline CDR1 reads KGHSH; CDR2 reads LQKENI. The CDR3 covers 16 residues.

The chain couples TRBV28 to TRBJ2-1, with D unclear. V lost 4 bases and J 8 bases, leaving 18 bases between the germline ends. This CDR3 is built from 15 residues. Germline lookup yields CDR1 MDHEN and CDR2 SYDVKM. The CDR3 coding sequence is TGTGCCAGCAGTTCCGACGCTACCGACATAGATGAGCAGTTCTTC. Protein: CASSSDATDIDEQFF.

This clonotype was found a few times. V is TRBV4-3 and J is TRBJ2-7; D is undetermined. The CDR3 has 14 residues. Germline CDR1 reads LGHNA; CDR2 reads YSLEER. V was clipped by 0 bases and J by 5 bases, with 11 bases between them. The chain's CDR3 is CASSQDSFTDEQYF. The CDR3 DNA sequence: TGCGCCAGCAGCCAAGATTCTTTTACGGACGAGCAGTACTTC.

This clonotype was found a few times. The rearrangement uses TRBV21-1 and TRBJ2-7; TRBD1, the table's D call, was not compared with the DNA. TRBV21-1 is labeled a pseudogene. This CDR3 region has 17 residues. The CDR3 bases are TGTGCCAGCAGCAAAGGTGGTTATGACAGGTACCCCTACGAGCAGTACTTC. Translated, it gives CASSKGGYDRYPYEQYF.

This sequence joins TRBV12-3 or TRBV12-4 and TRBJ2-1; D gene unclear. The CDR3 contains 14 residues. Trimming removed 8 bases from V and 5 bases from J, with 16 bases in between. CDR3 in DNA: TGTGCCAGCTGCACGACCCTCCTAAACAATGAGCAGTTCTTC. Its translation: CASCTTLLNNEQFF.

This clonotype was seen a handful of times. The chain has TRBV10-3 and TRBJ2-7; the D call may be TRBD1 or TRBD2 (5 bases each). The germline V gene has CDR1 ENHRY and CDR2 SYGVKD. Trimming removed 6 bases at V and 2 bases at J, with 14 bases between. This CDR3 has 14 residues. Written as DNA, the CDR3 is TGTGCCATCAGGGCCGGGACGGAGGCCTACGAGCAGTACTTC. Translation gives CAIRAGTEAYEQYF.

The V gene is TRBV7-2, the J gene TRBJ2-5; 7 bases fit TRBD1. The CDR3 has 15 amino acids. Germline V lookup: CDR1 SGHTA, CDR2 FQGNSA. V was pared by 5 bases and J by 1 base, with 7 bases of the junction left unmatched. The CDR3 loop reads CASSRRTGTQETQYF. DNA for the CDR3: TGTGCCAGCAGCCGCAGGACAGGAACCCAAGAGACCCAGTACTTC. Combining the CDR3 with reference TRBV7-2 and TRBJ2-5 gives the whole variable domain GAGVSQSPSNKVTEKGKDVELRCDPISGHTALYWYRQSLGQGLEFLIYFQGNSAPDKSGLPSDRFSAERTGGSVSTLTIQRTQQEDSAVYLCASSRRTGTQETQYFGPGTRLLVL.

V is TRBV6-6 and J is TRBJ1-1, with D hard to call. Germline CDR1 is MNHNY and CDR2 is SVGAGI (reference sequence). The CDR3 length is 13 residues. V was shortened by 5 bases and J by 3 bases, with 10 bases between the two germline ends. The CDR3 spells CASSHRRDTEAFF. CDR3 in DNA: TGTGCCAGCAGTCATCGACGGGACACTGAAGCTTTCTTT.